Listed below are T cell receptor beta chains from one sample, sequenced in a study of blood T cell repertoires in COVID-19. Using immunoSEQ multiplex PCR, the repertoire was profiled, and TCRdb retains in-frame clones only, with some absent. The data contain 270,000 or so clones, 85% of them singletons. Sequencing was performed on peripheral blood. These receptors were obtained from a human donor in a cohort sampled during active COVID-19. The CDR3 runs from the conserved cysteine through the conserved F or W. Each record gives: V gene, D gene, clone size, J gene, CDR3 length, CDR3 protein, CDR3 DNA. D genes are given only for firm matches. Part of the rows lack a size; the others show once, few, many or a class for expanded clones.

>TRBV12-3/TRBV12-4|.|.|TRBJ2-5|13
CASRPTAQETQYF
TGTGCCAGCAGACCGACAGCGCAAGAGACCCAGTACTTC
>TRBV6-6|.|.|TRBJ1-1|16
CASSYRLEAENTEAFF
TGTGCCAGCAGTTACCGACTCGAGGCGGAGAACACTGAAGCTTTCTTT
>TRBV7-6|TRBD2|.|TRBJ2-1|16
CASSLSIGTSGGEQFF
TGTGCCAGCAGCTTATCGATCGGGACTAGCGGGGGAGAGCAGTTCTTC
>TRBV5-1|.|few|TRBJ2-7|13
CASSLSGLLEQYF
TGCGCCAGCAGCTTGTCGGGACTCCTCGAGCAGTACTTC
>TRBV4-3|TRBD1|.|TRBJ2-3|15
CASSRGRGSTDTQYF
TGCGCCAGCAGCCGAGGCAGGGGGAGCACAGATACGCAGTATTTT
>TRBV20-1|.|.|TRBJ2-1|13
CSASNGISNEQFF
TGCAGTGCTAGTAACGGGATCTCCAATGAGCAGTTCTTC
>TRBV7-2|.|.|TRBJ2-2|15
CAGGFGTTNTGELFF
TGTGCCGGAGGTTTCGGGACAACGAACACCGGGGAGCTGTTTTTT
>TRBV29-1|.|.|TRBJ1-1|12
CSVVSMDTEAFF
TGCAGCGTTGTAAGCATGGACACTGAAGCTTTCTTT
>TRBV27|TRBD1|.|TRBJ1-2|15
CASRARQGAYYGYTF
TGTGCCAGCAGAGCAAGACAGGGGGCATATTATGGCTACACCTTC
>TRBV28|TRBD2|.|TRBJ2-3|15
CASRKAGGNTDTQYF
TGTGCCAGCAGGAAAGCGGGAGGGAACACAGATACGCAGTATTTT
>TRBV9|.|many|TRBJ2-1|13
CASSPRDYNEQFF
TGTGCCAGCAGCCCCAGGGATTACAATGAGCAGTTCTTC
>TRBV30|TRBD2|.|TRBJ2-7|17
CAWRGTSGTVFSYEQYF
TGTGCCTGGAGGGGGACTAGCGGGACGGTATTTTCCTACGAGCAGTACTTC
>TRBV6-6|.|.|TRBJ2-7|14
CASSPQVPPYEQYF
TGTGCCAGCAGTCCTCAGGTCCCCCCCTACGAGCAGTACTTC
>TRBV7-2|TRBD2|.|TRBJ2-1|17
CASSPTRGAGASNEQFF
TGTGCCAGCAGCCCCACTAGGGGAGCGGGAGCGAGCAATGAGCAGTTCTTC
>TRBV2|.|.|TRBJ2-5|14
CASSEVGGRETQYF
TGTGCCAGCAGTGAAGTTGGAGGTCGCGAGACCCAGTACTTC
>TRBV13|TRBD2|.|TRBJ2-2|16
CASSFRTSGTTGELFF
TGTGCCAGCAGCTTCCGGACTAGCGGGACCACCGGGGAGCTGTTTTTT
>TRBV18|.|.|TRBJ1-1|15
CASSPNRWQNTEAFF
TGTGCCAGCTCACCCAACCGATGGCAGAACACTGAAGCTTTCTTT
>TRBV11-2|TRBD2|once|TRBJ2-5|17
CASSDRGLAGVRETQYF
TGTGCCAGCAGCGATAGGGGACTAGCGGGAGTAAGGGAGACCCAGTACTTC
>TRBV24-1|.|.|TRBJ2-1|14
CATSGLPSYNEQFF
TGTGCCACCAGTGGACTACCTTCCTACAATGAGCAGTTCTTC
>TRBV7-9|.|.|TRBJ2-5|16
CASSPGRRVAGETQYF
TGTGCCAGCAGCCCGGGGAGGAGAGTGGCGGGAGAGACCCAGTACTTC
>TRBV3-1/TRBV3-2|.|.|TRBJ1-3|19
CASSQDLSRVGNSGNTIYF
TGTGCCAGCAGCCAAGATCTTTCGAGGGTCGGCAACTCTGGAAACACCATATATTTT
>TRBV4-1|TRBD2|few|TRBJ2-1|16
CASSQDGSGSHNEQFF
TGCGCCAGCAGCCAAGATGGAAGCGGGAGCCACAATGAGCAGTTCTTC
>TRBV24-1|.|.|TRBJ2-5|13
CATSDAGTPTQYF
TGTGCCACCAGTGATGCCGGGACACCAACCCAGTACTTC
>TRBV11-3|TRBD1|few|TRBJ2-1|15
CASSLDGTGVNEQFF
TGTGCCAGCAGCTTAGATGGGACAGGGGTCAATGAGCAGTTCTTC
>TRBV19|TRBD2|once|TRBJ2-1|15
CASSSLADLYNEQFF
TGTGCCAGTAGTAGTCTAGCGGATCTATACAATGAGCAGTTCTTC
>TRBV7-9|.|.|TRBJ2-4|14
CASSSGGSKNIQYF
TGTGCCAGCAGCTCCGGTGGTTCCAAAAACATTCAGTACTTC
>TRBV28|TRBD1|.|TRBJ2-7|13
CASGQGGGYEQYF
TGTGCCAGCGGACAGGGTGGGGGTTACGAGCAGTACTTC
>TRBV5-1|TRBD2|once|TRBJ2-1|14
CASSSGGPDNEQFF
TGCGCCAGCAGCTCGGGGGGGCCCGACAATGAGCAGTTCTTC
>TRBV6-2/TRBV6-3|.|.|TRBJ1-1|17
CASSSPFSQGLNTEAFF
TGTGCCAGCAGTTCTCCTTTTTCACAGGGACTGAACACTGAAGCTTTCTTT
>TRBV7-9|.|.|TRBJ1-1|14
CASSLTGQTTEAFF
TGTGCCAGCAGCTTAACCGGACAGACCACTGAAGCTTTCTTT
>TRBV2|.|.|TRBJ2-5|13
CASKYGSQETQYF
TGTGCCAGCAAGTACGGGTCCCAAGAGACCCAGTACTTC
>TRBV6-2/TRBV6-3|TRBD2|.|TRBJ2-1|16
CASSYSRTSGRNEQFF
TGTGCCAGCAGTTACTCGCGGACTAGCGGGAGGAATGAGCAGTTCTTC
>TRBV4-1|TRBD1|.|TRBJ1-2|13
CASSQTGWYGYTF
TGCGCCAGCAGCCAGACAGGGTGGTATGGCTACACCTTC
>TRBV29-1|.|.|TRBJ2-6|17
CSVYPGQKSSGANVLTF
TGCAGCGTTTACCCCGGACAGAAAAGCTCTGGGGCCAACGTCCTGACTTTC
>TRBV3-1/TRBV3-2|.|.|TRBJ1-2|15
CASSRTAEGGYGYTF
TGTGCCAGCAGTAGGACGGCTGAAGGGGGCTATGGCTACACCTTC
>TRBV7-2|.|once|TRBJ1-5|14
CASSSLGVNQPQHF
TGTGCCAGCAGCTCCTTAGGGGTCAATCAGCCCCAGCATTTT
>TRBV6-5|TRBD1|.|TRBJ2-2|14
CASSPDRETGELFF
TGTGCCAGCAGTCCCGACAGGGAAACCGGGGAGCTGTTTTTT
>TRBV9|TRBD2|.|TRBJ2-1|16
CASSVVAGSSYNEQFF
TGTGCCAGCAGCGTAGTAGCGGGTAGCTCCTACAATGAGCAGTTCTTC
>TRBV9|.|once|TRBJ2-4|20
CASSGRAGEDSDIAKNIQYF
TGTGCCAGCAGCGGCCGGGCCGGAGAGGACTCGGATATAGCCAAAAACATTCAGTACTTC
>TRBV18|.|.|TRBJ1-6|14
CASSPPGHNSPLHF
TGTGCCAGCTCACCACCGGGCCATAATTCACCCCTCCACTTT
>TRBV28|.|.|TRBJ2-1|13
CASSWASLNEQFF
TGTGCCAGCAGTTGGGCCTCTTTGAATGAGCAGTTCTTC
>TRBV5-1|.|few|TRBJ2-5|13
CASSLEAGETQYF
TGCGCCAGCAGCTTGGAGGCCGGGGAGACCCAGTACTTC
>TRBV6-6|TRBD1|.|TRBJ2-6|15
CASEQGASGANVLTF
TGTGCCAGCGAACAGGGGGCCTCTGGGGCCAACGTCCTGACTTTC
>TRBV6-1|.|.|TRBJ1-5|17
CASSELAEGYSNQPQHF
TGTGCCAGCAGTGAACTAGCGGAGGGTTATAGCAATCAGCCCCAGCATTTT
>TRBV27|.|once|TRBJ2-1|16
CASSLQDSSSYNEQFF
TGTGCCAGCAGTTTACAAGACAGCAGCTCCTACAATGAGCAGTTCTTC